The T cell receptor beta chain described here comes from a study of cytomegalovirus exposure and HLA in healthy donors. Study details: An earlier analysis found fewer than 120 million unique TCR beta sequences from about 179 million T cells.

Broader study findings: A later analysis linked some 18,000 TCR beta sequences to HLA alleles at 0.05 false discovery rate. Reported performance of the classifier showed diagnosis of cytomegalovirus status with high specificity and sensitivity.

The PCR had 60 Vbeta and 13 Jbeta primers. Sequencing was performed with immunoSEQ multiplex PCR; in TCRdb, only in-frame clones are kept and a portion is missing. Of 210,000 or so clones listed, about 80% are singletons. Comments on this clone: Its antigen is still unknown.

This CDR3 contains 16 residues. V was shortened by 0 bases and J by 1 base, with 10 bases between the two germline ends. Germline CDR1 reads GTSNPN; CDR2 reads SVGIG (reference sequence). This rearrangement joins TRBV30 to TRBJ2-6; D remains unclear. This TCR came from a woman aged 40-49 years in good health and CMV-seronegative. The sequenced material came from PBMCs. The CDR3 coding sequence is TGTGCCTGGAGTGTAAAATTTCATTCTGGGGCCAACGTCCTGACTTTC. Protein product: CAWSVKFHSGANVLTF. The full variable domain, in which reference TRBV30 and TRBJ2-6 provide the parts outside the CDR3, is SQTIHQWPATLVQPVGSPLSLECTVEGTSNPNLYWYRQAAGRGLQLLFYSVGIGQISSEVPQNLSASRPQDRQFILSSKKLLLSDSGFYLCAWSVKFHSGANVLTFGAGSRLTVL.